This T cell receptor (beta chain) was captured in a study of blood T cells in healthy people across ages (dated by TCRdb to about 2015). As for the study more broadly: In model experiments, template switching captured roughly one uniquely barcoded TCR beta cDNA molecule for every two T cells. To track age-related changes in TCR beta repertoire diversity, the study relied on deep sequencing normalized with unique cDNA molecular identifiers. Donors were grouped into four age groups: young (average 16 years), middle-aged (over 35), aged (approximately 67) and long-lived (about 82). Two additional independent replicas of 1 million unique cDNA reads from the same blood draw were analyzed for two donors (one aged 18 to 29 and one aged 80 or older). To avoid experimental bias, donors of different ages were randomly spread across the sequencing lanes. Paper-wide results and their limitations: Because donor CMV infection status was unknown, age-related changes in expanded clonotypes were potentially confounded. Estimates of total diversity based on one million sequenced T cells were considered lower bounds and underestimates. Observed TCR beta diversity per million T cells fell roughly linearly with age, and a significant reduction was already apparent by age around 44. There was a strong correlation between observed TCR beta diversity and the percentage of naive T cells measured by flow cytometry. Compared with the aged group, the long-lived group had more naive CD4+ T cells, fewer expanded clones and increased TCR diversity, a pattern suggesting age selection. Because profiling used bulk unsorted PBMCs, naive and antigen-experienced compartments could not be compared conclusively.

As for this clonotype: Its recognized antigen is unknown. Base qualities are missing; no much larger clone stands one base away.

V and J are trimmed by 4 bases and 4 bases, and the gene matches miss 7 bases of the junction. From a lookup of the germline V gene, CDR1 and CDR2 are MDHEN and SYDVKM. The CDR3 has 15 amino acids, counting the end cysteine and phenylalanine. Only the CDR3 part of the read is kept: 45 bases, read in frame from the first base. Donors were under 40 systemically healthy Caucasian individuals from Russia aged about 6 to 100 years. Approximately 9.3 milliliters of peripheral blood were drawn from each donor into EDTA-treated Vacutainer tubes. Ficoll-Paque density-gradient centrifugation was used to isolate PBMCs, with at least 7 million obtained per sample. Total RNA, at least 5 micrograms per sample, was extracted from PBMCs with Trizol reagent. The percentages of naive CD45RAhigh/CD27high T cells were determined by flow cytometry on a PBMC aliquot from every donor. The library was prepared using 5' RACE. The sequencing machine was an Illumina HiSeq 2500. A second roughly 6 to 12 cycle PCR used a sample-barcoded 5' primer and a J-beta primer mix. A template-switch 5' adaptor carrying 12 random nucleotides introduced a unique molecular identifier onto each TCR beta cDNA molecule. At least 3 million CDR3-containing paired-end reads were obtained from each sample. The Mint cDNA synthesis kit, primed by a TRBC-specific oligonucleotide, was used to synthesize first-strand cDNA from all RNA. After uracil-DNA glycosylase treatment, a first 18-cycle PCR used universal primers M1SS and BC2_uni_R on all cDNA. Regarding the original processing steps: Each sample was normalized by randomly selecting 1 million high-quality reads, each carrying a distinct molecular identifier. Reads with shared molecular identifiers were discarded instead of being binned into consensus sequences. CDR3 identification, clonotype clustering and error correction used MiTCR with a Q25 quality threshold and the strictest error-elimination algorithm. Lower-bound total TCR beta diversity was estimated with a nonparametric unseen species model using Euler transformation. Starting from the raw public reads, TCRdb applied fastp trimming at Q25, assembled clones with MiXCR and retained in-frame beta chains. A single entry per CDR3 protein holds the most common genes and DNA from its merged rows. V and J calls and clone size were set by TCRdb, not the authors. This sample has hundreds of thousands of distinct CDR3 sequences in its table, and 45% to 70% of those were observed once. The ten largest make up about a quarter of the sample.

This receptor was taken from a man in his forties in good health. Source material: blood. Here the chain combines TRBV28 and TRBJ2-5, with 9 bases in between that match TRBD2. The nucleotides read TGTGCCAGCAGTTCAGCCGGCGGGGGGGCAGAGACCCAGTACTTC. It is translated as CASSSAGGGAETQYF.